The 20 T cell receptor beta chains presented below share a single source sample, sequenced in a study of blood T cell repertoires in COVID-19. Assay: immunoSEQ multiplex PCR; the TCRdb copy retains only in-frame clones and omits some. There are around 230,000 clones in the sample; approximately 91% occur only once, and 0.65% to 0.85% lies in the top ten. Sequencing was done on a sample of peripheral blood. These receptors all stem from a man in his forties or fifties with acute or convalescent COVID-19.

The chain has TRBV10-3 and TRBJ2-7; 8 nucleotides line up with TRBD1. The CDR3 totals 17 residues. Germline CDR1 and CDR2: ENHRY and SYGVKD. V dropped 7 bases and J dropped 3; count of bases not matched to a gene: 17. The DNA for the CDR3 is TGTGCCATCATTCGGTATTTCACGGACAGGGAGGACTACGAGCAGTACTTC. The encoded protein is CAIIRYFTDREDYEQYF.

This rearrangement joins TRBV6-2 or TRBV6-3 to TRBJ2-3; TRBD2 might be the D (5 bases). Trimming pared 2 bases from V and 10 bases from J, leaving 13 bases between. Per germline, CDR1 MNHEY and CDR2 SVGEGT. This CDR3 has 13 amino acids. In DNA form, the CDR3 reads TGTGCCAGCAGTTACAGGACTGCGGTGGCGCAGTATTTT. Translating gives CASSYRTAVAQYF.

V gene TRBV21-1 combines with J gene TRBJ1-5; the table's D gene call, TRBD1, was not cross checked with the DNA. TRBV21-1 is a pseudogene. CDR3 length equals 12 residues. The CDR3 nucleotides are TGTGCGCCTGGGCCGGTTCGTCAGCCCCAGCATTTT. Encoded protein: CAPGPVRQPQHF.

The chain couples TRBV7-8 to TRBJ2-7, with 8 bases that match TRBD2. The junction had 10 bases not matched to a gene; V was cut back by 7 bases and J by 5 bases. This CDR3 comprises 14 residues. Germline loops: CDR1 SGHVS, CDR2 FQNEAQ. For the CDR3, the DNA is TGTGCCAGCACCTTGTGGACTAGCCGGAACGAGCAGTACTTC. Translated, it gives CASTLWTSRNEQYF.

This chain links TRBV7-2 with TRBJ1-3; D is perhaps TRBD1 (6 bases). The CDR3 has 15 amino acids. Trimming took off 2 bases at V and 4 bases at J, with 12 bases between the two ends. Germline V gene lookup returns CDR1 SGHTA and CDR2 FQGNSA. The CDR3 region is CASSLTTGLGNTIYF. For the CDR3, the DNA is TGTGCCAGCAGCTTAACGACAGGTTTGGGAAACACCATATATTTT.

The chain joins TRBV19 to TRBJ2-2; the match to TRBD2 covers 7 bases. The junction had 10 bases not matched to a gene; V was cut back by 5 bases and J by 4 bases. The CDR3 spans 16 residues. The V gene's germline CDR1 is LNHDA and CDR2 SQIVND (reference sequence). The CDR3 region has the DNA TGTGCCAGTAGTGGTGCCGAAGCGGGACGCACCGGGGAGCTGTTTTTT. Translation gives CASSGAEAGRTGELFF.

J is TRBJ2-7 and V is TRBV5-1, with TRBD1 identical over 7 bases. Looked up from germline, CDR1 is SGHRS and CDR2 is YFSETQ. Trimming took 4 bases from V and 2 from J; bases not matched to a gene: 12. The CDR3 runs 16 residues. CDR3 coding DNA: TGCGCCAGCAGCCTGGGACAGAGTCCCCACACCTACGAGCAGTACTTC. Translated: CASSLGQSPHTYEQYF.

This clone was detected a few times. The CDR3 protein is CASRDRDSTNYGYTF. CDR3 in DNA: TGTGCCAGCAGGGACCGGGACAGCACTAACTATGGCTACACCTTC. V usage is TRBV6-6 and J usage is TRBJ1-2; 7 nucleotides agree with TRBD1. The CDR3 extends over 15 amino acids. Per germline, CDR1 MNHNY and CDR2 SVGAGI (reference sequence). The trim removed 6 bases at V and 0 bases at J, leaving 7 bases unmatched.

CDR3 loop: CASSNYRNTEAFF. CDR3 nucleotides: TGTGCCAGCTCCAATTACAGAAACACTGAAGCTTTCTTT. The rearrangement joins TRBV3-1 (or the pseudogene TRBV3-2) to TRBJ1-1; D ambiguous. Per germline, CDR1 LGHDT and CDR2 YNNKEL (reference sequence). The CDR3 sequence is 13 residues long. Trimming stripped 8 bases from V and 2 bases from J, with 12 bases between.

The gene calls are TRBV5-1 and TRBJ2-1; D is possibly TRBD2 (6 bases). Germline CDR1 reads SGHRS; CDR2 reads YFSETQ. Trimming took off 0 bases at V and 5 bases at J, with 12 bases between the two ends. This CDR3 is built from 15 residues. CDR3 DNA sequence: TGCGCCAGCAGCTTGGGGCGGGAAGCTGACAATGAGCAGTTCTTC. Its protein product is CASSLGREADNEQFF.

The CDR3 is CASSEMRGEKLFF. The DNA for the CDR3 is TGTGCCAGCAGTGAGATGCGGGGTGAAAAACTGTTTTTT. The rearrangement joins TRBV7-3 to TRBJ1-4; no reliable D call. The CDR3 loop spans 13 amino acids. Trimming left V 6 bases short and J 7 bases short, with 12 bases between. Germline assignment: CDR1 SGHTA and CDR2 FQGTGA. The full variable domain, with the rest looked up from reference TRBV7-3 and TRBJ1-4, is GAGVSQTPSNKVTEKGKYVELRCDPISGHTALYWYRQSLGQGPEFLIYFQGTGAADDSGLPNDRFFAVRPEGSVSTLKIQRTERGDSAVYLCASSEMRGEKLFFGSGTQLSVL.

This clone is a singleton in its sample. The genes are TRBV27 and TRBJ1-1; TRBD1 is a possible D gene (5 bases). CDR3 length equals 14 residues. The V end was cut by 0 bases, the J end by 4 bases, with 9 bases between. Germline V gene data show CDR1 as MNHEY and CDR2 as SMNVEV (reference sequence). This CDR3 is CASSLSQGPTEAFF. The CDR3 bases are TGTGCCAGCAGTTTATCTCAGGGTCCCACTGAAGCTTTCTTT.

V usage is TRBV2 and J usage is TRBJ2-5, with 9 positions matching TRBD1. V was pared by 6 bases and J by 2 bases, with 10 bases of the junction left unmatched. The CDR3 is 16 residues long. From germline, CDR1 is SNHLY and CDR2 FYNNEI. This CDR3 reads CASRPPGTGLQETQYF. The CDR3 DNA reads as TGTGCCAGCAGACCCCCCGGGACAGGGCTACAAGAGACCCAGTACTTC.

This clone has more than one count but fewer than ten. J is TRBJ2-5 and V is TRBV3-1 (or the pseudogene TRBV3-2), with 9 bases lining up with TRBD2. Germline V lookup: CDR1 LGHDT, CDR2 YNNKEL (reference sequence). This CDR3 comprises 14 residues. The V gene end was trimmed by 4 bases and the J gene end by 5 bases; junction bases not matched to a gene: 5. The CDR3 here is CASSPGTSWETQYF. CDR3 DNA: TGTGCCAGCAGCCCCGGGACTAGCTGGGAGACCCAGTACTTC.

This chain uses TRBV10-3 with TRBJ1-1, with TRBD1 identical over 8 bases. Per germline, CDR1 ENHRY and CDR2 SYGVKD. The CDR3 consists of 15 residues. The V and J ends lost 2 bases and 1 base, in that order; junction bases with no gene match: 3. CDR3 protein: CAISEPGQANTEAFF. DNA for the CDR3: TGTGCCATCAGTGAGCCGGGACAGGCGAACACTGAAGCTTTCTTT.

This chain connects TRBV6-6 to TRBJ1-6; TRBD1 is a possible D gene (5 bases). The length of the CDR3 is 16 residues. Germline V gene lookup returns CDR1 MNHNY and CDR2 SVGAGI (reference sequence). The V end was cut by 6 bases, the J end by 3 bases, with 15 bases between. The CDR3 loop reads CASSRSVGGYNSPLHF. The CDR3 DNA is TGTGCCAGCAGCCGAAGCGTCGGGGGCTATAATTCACCCCTCCACTTT.

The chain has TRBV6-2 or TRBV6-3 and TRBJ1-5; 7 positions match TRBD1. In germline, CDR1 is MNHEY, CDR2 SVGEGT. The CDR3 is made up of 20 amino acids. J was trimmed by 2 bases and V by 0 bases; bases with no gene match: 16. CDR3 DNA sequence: TGTGCCAGCAGTTACTCGACAACCCCATCAAGGGGGCGAGGCAATCAGCCCCAGCATTTT. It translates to CASSYSTTPSRGRGNQPQHF.

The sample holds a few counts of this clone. CDR3 amino acids: CASTGRPTGELFF. CDR3 nucleotide sequence: TGTGCCAGCACGGGTAGACCCACCGGGGAGCTGTTTTTT. The chain couples TRBV6-6 to TRBJ2-2; no reliable D call. V was cut by 7 bases and J by 4 bases, with 10 bases left in between. Per germline, CDR1 MNHNY and CDR2 SVGAGI (reference sequence). The CDR3 runs to 13 residues.

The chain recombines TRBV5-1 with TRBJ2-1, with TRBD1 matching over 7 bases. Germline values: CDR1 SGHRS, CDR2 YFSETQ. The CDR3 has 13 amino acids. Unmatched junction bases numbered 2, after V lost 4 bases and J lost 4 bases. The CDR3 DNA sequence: TGCGCCAGCAGCGGGGGACAGTACAATGAGCAGTTCTTC. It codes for CASSGGQYNEQFF.

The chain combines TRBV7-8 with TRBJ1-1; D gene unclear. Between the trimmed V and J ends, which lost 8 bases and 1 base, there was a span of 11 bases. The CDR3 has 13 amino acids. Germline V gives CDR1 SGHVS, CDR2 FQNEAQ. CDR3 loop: CASLLLWNTEAFF. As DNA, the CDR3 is TGTGCCAGCTTACTCCTGTGGAACACTGAAGCTTTCTTT.